The 10 T cell receptor beta chains below were found in one sample sequenced in a study of low-dose radiotherapy and immunotherapy resistance in tumors. Primers targeting TRAV and TRBV primed first-strand cDNA, covering alpha and beta chains. TCR amplification ran 15 to 25 PCR cycles using constant-region and V-primer adapter primers. TCRdb analysed the reads with MiXCR anew, one entry per CDR3 protein. The table records about 12,000 distinct CDR3 sequences, roughly four fifths of them present only once. The receptors stem from a human donor with advanced metastatic prostate, ovarian, gallbladder or colorectal cancer (not recorded which). This table probably holds off-target reads from a library built for another chain.

This chain uses TRBV29-1 with TRBJ2-5, with a possible D match to TRBD2 (5 bases). CDR3 size: 11 residues. The V and J ends lost 4 bases and 3 bases respectively, with 6 bases between them. The germline V gene has CDR1 SQVTM and CDR2 ANQGSEA. The CDR3 nucleotides are TGCAGCGTTGCCGGGGAAGAGACCCAGTACTTC. It is translated as CSVAGEETQYF.

A few counts support this clonotype. CDR3 residues: CASSKGQVNQPQHF. As DNA, the CDR3 is TGTGCCAGCAGCAAGGGACAGGTCAATCAGCCCCAGCATTTT. This chain links TRBV7-1 with TRBJ1-5; 8 bases match TRBD1. Being an ORF, TRBV7-1 has a function that is uncertain. CDR3 size: 14 residues. J was trimmed by 3 bases and V by 5 bases; bases with no gene match: 3.

The V and J genes are TRBV20-1 and TRBJ2-4; tentatively, D is TRBD2 (5 bases). Trimming pared 3 bases from V and 0 bases from J, leaving 12 bases between. The germline gives CDR1 DFQATT, CDR2 SNEGSKA (reference sequence). The CDR3 runs 15 residues. Written as DNA, the CDR3 is TGCAGTGCTAGTGGTCTGGACTCAGCCAAAAACATTCAGTACTTC. It is translated as CSASGLDSAKNIQYF.

The chain employs TRBV5-5 and TRBJ2-3; 8 bases line up with TRBD2. CDR3 length: 19 amino acids. Unmatched junction bases numbered 12, after V lost 0 bases and J lost 0 bases. The germline gives CDR1 SGHKS, CDR2 YYEKEE (reference sequence). The CDR3: CASSLGLLAGRTSTDTQYF. In DNA, the CDR3 is TGTGCCAGCAGCTTGGGACTTTTAGCGGGAAGAACTAGCACAGATACGCAGTATTTT. Based on the CDR3 plus reference TRBV5-5 and TRBJ2-3, the full variable domain is DAGVTQSPTHLIKTRGQQVTLRCSPISGHKSVSWYQQVLGQGPQFIFQYYEKEERGRGNFPDRFSARQFPNYSSELNVNALLLGDSALYLCASSLGLLAGRTSTDTQYFGPGTRLTVL.

This clonotype was seen more than once but under ten times. V and J are TRBV19 and TRBJ1-3; the D is unclear. The V gene lost 9 bases and the J gene lost 0 bases, with 9 bases spanning the gap. CDR1 is LNHDA, CDR2 SQIVND, per germline (reference sequence). The CDR3 is 13 amino acids. Here the CDR3 reads CASSGLSGNTIYF. The DNA of the CDR3 is TGTGCCAGCAGCGGACTCTCTGGAAACACCATATATTTT.

The chain joins TRBV4-2 to TRBJ1-6; D not certain. V was clipped by 0 bases and J by 7 bases, with 16 bases between them. The CDR3 covers 17 residues. The germline V gene encodes CDR1 LGHNA and CDR2 YNFKEQ. Here the CDR3 DNA reads TGTGCCAGCAGCCAAGATAGATTGGGCGTTTGGAATTCACCCCTCCACTTT. Protein: CASSQDRLGVWNSPLHF.

The V and J genes are TRBV11-2 and TRBJ2-6; no clear D gene. Trimming took off 6 bases at V and 0 bases at J, with 9 bases between the two ends. Per germline, CDR1 SGHAT and CDR2 FQNNGV. The CDR3 contains 15 residues. This CDR3 reads CASRYTDSGANVLTF. Here the CDR3 DNA reads TGTGCCAGCAGGTACACCGACTCTGGGGCCAACGTCCTGACTTTC.

The chain couples TRBV6-2 or TRBV6-3 to TRBJ2-1; D might be TRBD2 (6 bases). The CDR3 contains 13 residues. Trimming removed 11 bases at V and 9 bases at J, with 20 bases between. CDR1 MNHEY and CDR2 SVGEGT come from the germline V gene. The CDR3 loop is CACRDSVYSEQFF. Written as DNA, the CDR3 is TGTGCCTGCCGGGACTCCGTTTATAGTGAGCAGTTCTTC.

The V and J genes are TRBV5-1 and TRBJ2-2; the match to TRBD2 covers 8 bases. J lost 2 bases, V lost 0 bases, and 3 bases had no gene match. Looked up from germline, CDR1 is SGHRS and CDR2 is YFSETQ. The CDR3 length is 16 residues. The CDR3 loop is CASSLGLATNTGELFF. The CDR3 nucleotides read TGCGCCAGCAGCTTGGGACTAGCGACAAACACCGGGGAGCTGTTTTTT.

The J gene is TRBJ1-2, the V gene TRBV29-1; 8 bases are shared with TRBD1. With V trimmed by 6 bases and J by 6 bases, 12 bases remained unmatched. Germline CDR1 and CDR2: SQVTM and ANQGSEA. This CDR3 region has 14 residues. CDR3 sequence (DNA): TGCAGCGTCAGACAGGGGACAGTCGGGAATGGCTACACCTTC. Translating gives CSVRQGTVGNGYTF.